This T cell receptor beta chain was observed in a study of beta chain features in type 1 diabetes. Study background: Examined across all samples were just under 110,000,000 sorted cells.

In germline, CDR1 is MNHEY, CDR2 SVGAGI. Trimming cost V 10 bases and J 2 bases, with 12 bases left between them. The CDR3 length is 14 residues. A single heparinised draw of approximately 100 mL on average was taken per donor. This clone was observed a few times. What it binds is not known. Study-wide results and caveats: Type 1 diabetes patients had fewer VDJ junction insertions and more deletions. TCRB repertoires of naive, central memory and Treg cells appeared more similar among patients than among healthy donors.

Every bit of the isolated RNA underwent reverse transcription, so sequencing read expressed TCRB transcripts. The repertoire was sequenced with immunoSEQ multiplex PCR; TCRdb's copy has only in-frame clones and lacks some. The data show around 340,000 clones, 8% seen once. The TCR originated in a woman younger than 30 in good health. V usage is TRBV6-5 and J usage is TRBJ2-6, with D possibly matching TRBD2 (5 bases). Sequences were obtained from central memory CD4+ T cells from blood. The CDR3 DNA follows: TGTGCCACCCACGGAGGACCTGGGGCCAACGTCCTGACTTTC. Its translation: CATHGGPGANVLTF.